The source of this T cell receptor (beta chain) is a study of cytomegalovirus exposure and HLA in healthy donors. TCRdb's table, derived via immunoSEQ multiplex PCR, lists solely in-frame clones and lacks some. This sample has 140,000 or so clones; 70% to 90% occur once, and the top ten carry under 8%. The V gene's germline CDR1 is SNHLY and CDR2 FYNNEI. Losses at the gene ends were 5 bases for V and 4 bases for J; bases not matched to a gene: 10. CDR3 size: 15 residues. What was sequenced was PBMCs. This receptor was taken from a woman younger than 45 in good health and CMV-seropositive. The chain combines TRBV2 with TRBJ1-2, with 7 bases that match TRBD1. The chain's CDR3 is CASSPGQLLFYGYTF. DNA of the CDR3: TGTGCCAGCAGTCCGGGACAGCTCCTTTTCTATGGCTACACCTTC.